The TCR beta chain described here comes from a study of OX40 agonist ivuxolimab in advanced cancers. In the study overall: The patients received agonistic anti-OX40 (CD134) antibody ivuxolimab.

Patients were ruled out by autoimmune disease history or systemic immunosuppression. Clones were sequenced by immunoSEQ multiplex PCR, and TCRdb holds only the in-frame ones, with some missing. The table has 65,000 to 70,000 clones, around 91% seen once. A note on this clone: What it binds is not known.

Regarding the study as a whole: In a subset of nonresponders, normalized T-cell clonal expansion was also low. The mean number of expanded clones was higher in CD8+ T cells than in CD4+.

V dropped 4 bases and J dropped 0 bases, with 9 bases sitting between them. The CDR3 length is 14 residues. Germline CDR1 SGHTA, CDR2 FQGNSA. V and J are TRBV7-2 and TRBJ1-1, with D perhaps TRBD1 (5 bases). This receptor was identified in an adult with an advanced solid tumor such as melanoma, head and neck, liver or kidney cancer. This sample comprised CD4+ or CD8+ T cells sorted from blood, obtained in a trial of the OX40 agonist ivuxolimab. CDR3 sequence (DNA): TGTGCCAGCAGCTCGGGACCGCTGAACACTGAAGCTTTCTTT. It codes for CASSSGPLNTEAFF.